The rows below give T cell receptor beta chains drawn from one sample of a study of blood T cell repertoires in COVID-19. Method: immunoSEQ multiplex PCR; TCRdb's copy keeps in-frame clones and lacks some. Of tens of thousands of clones listed, 85% are singletons. The sequenced sample consisted of peripheral blood. All receptors derive from a human donor in a cohort sampled during active COVID-19. The CDR3 runs from the conserved cysteine through the conserved F or W. Fields, in order: J gene, clone size, D gene, V gene, CDR3 protein, CDR3 DNA. The D gene is left open where the match is weak. The listing skips clone size in some rows; elsewhere it reads once, few, many or a size class.

TRBJ2-7 NA TRBD1 TRBV5-6 CASRLSGTGSYEQYF TGTGCCAGCAGGCTTTCCGGGACAGGGTCCTACGAGCAGTACTTC
TRBJ2-7 NA TRBD2 TRBV7-9 CASSGRAGLISEQYF TGTGCCAGCAGCGGCCGAGCGGGGCTAATCTCCGAGCAGTACTTC
TRBJ2-3 NA TRBD2 TRBV6-6 CASRPVAGGRNTQYF TGTGCCAGCAGACCCGTAGCGGGGGGGCGGAATACGCAGTATTTT
TRBJ2-1 NA NA TRBV5-5 CASNPGGQTYNEQFF TGTGCCAGCAACCCTGGCGGACAGACCTACAATGAGCAGTTCTTC
TRBJ2-7 NA NA TRBV20-1 CSATTAREQYF TGCAGTGCAACGACAGCCCGGGAGCAGTACTTC
TRBJ1-5 NA TRBD1 TRBV10-3 CAISEDRGGSIYQPQHF TGTGCCATCAGTGAGGACAGGGGTGGGTCCATTTATCAGCCCCAGCATTTT
TRBJ2-3 once TRBD2 TRBV15 CATSREAGGTDTQYF TGTGCCACCAGCAGAGAAGCGGGGGGCACAGATACGCAGTATTTT
TRBJ2-3 once TRBD2 TRBV5-1 CASSSGGGTDTQYF TGCGCCAGCAGCTCCGGGGGGGGCACAGATACGCAGTATTTT
TRBJ2-5 NA NA TRBV19 CASTTPSGTGQETQYF TGTGCCAGTACAACCCCTAGCGGGACAGGACAAGAGACCCAGTACTTC
TRBJ2-7 once TRBD1 TRBV27 CASSLSGQGPYEQYF TGTGCCAGCAGTTTATCCGGACAGGGTCCCTACGAGCAGTACTTC
TRBJ2-1 NA TRBD2 TRBV19 CASSIEAGGRYNEQFF TGTGCCAGTAGTATAGAAGCGGGGGGGCGGTACAATGAGCAGTTCTTC
TRBJ1-1 NA TRBD1 TRBV6-5 CASSYGTGSNTEAFF TGTGCCAGCAGTTATGGGACAGGGTCGAACACTGAAGCTTTCTTT
TRBJ2-7 NA TRBD1 TRBV19 CASSSSRDRISYEQYF TGTGCCAGTAGTTCAAGCCGGGACAGAATCTCCTACGAGCAGTACTTC
TRBJ2-6 NA NA TRBV5-6 CASSLRSGANVLTF TGTGCCAGCAGCTTGCGCTCTGGGGCCAACGTCCTGACTTTC
TRBJ2-7 NA TRBD1 TRBV4-3 CASSARQGFEQYF TGCGCCAGCAGCGCCCGACAGGGATTCGAGCAGTACTTC
TRBJ2-1 NA TRBD2 TRBV10-3 CAISENRVLAGGPPAYNEQFF TGTGCCATCAGTGAGAATCGAGTCCTAGCGGGGGGTCCCCCCGCCTACAATGAGCAGTTCTTC
TRBJ1-2 NA NA TRBV19 CASSIGGGSFGYTF TGTGCCAGTAGTATTGGGGGGGGATCCTTTGGCTACACCTTC
TRBJ2-7 once TRBD1 TRBV5-3 CARSLDPTGTGNEQYF TGTGCCAGAAGCTTGGACCCGACAGGGACAGGGAACGAGCAGTACTTC
TRBJ1-2 few NA TRBV20-1 CSASVVQGGKGYTF TGCAGTGCTAGTGTTGTCCAGGGTGGTAAAGGGTACACCTTC
TRBJ2-7 NA TRBD1 TRBV9 CASSVGGQGYEQYF TGTGCCAGCAGCGTAGGGGGACAGGGCTACGAGCAGTACTTC
TRBJ2-5 NA NA TRBV10-3 CAIRETGSAQYF TGTGCCATCAGGGAAACAGGGAGCGCCCAGTACTTC
TRBJ1-2 NA NA TRBV19 CASNEPGQRYGYTF TGTGCCAGTAATGAACCGGGACAAAGATATGGCTACACCTTC
TRBJ2-7 NA TRBD2 TRBV7-2 CASSFPRGGRGAPLGKQYF TGTGCCAGCAGCTTCCCGCGGGGGGGGCGGGGGGCCCCGCTCGGGAAGCAGTACTTC
TRBJ2-7 few TRBD1 TRBV4-2 CASSPDRGHEQYF TGTGCCAGCAGCCCGGACAGGGGTCACGAGCAGTACTTC
TRBJ1-4 NA NA TRBV3-1/TRBV3-2 CASSQDWPNPNEKLFF TGTGCCAGCAGCCAAGATTGGCCGAATCCTAATGAAAAACTGTTTTTT